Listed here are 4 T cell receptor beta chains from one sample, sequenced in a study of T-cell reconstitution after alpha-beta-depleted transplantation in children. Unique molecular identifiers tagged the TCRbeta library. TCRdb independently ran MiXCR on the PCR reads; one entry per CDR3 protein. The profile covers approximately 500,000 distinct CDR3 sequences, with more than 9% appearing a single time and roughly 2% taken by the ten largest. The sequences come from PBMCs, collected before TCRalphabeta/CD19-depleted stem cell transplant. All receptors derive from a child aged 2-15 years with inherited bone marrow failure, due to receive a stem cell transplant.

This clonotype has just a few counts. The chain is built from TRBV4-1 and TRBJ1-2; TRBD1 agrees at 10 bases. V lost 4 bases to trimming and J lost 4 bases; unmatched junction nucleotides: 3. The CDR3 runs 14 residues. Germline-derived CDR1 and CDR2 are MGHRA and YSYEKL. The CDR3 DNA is TGCGCCAGCAGCCGGGACAGGGGCTTCTATGGCTACACCTTC. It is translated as CASSRDRGFYGYTF.

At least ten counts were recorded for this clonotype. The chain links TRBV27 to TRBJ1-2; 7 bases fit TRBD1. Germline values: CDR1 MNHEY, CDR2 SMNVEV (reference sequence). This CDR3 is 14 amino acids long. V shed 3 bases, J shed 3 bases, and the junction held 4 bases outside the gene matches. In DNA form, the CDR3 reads TGTGCCAGCAGTTTGGGGGGACAGCACTATGGCTACACCTTC. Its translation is CASSLGGQHYGYTF.

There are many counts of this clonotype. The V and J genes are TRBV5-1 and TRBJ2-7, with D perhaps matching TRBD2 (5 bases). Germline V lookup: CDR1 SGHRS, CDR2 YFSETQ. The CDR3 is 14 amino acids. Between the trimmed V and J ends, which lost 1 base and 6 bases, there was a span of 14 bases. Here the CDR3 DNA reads TGCGCCAGCAGCTTGACAACGACTACGGGCGAGCAGTACTTC. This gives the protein CASSLTTTTGEQYF.

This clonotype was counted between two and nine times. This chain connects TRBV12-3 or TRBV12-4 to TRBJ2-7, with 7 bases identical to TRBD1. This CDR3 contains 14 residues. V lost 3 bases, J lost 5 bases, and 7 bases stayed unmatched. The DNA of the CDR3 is TGTGCCAGCAGTTTCGGATTGCAGGGGGACGAGCAGTACTTC. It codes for CASSFGLQGDEQYF.